Listed below are T cell receptor beta chains from one sample, sequenced in a study of T cell responses to AZD1222 COVID-19 vaccine. TCRdb keeps only in-frame clones here, not all; method: immunoSEQ multiplex PCR. The sample yields some 160,000 clones, about nine tenths seen once. The sample here was peripheral blood, taken on day 0 of AZD1222 vaccination. The receptors shown here come from an adult in good health. CDR3s include the opening cysteine and the closing phenylalanine or tryptophan. Each record gives: D gene, J gene, V gene, clone size, CDR3 protein, CDR3 DNA. D genes are given only for firm matches. A clone size is listed for some rows: how often the clone was seen (once, few, many), or a class if it is expanded.

>.|TRBJ2-3|TRBV18|.
CASYPGGSTDTQYF
TGTGCCAGCTACCCGGGCGGATCCACAGATACGCAGTATTTT
>.|TRBJ2-1|TRBV30|.
CAWSGYSRSSYNEQFF
TGTGCCTGGAGTGGCTACTCCAGAAGCTCCTACAATGAGCAGTTCTTC
>.|TRBJ1-2|TRBV4-1|.
CASSPRRTNYGYTF
TGCGCCAGCAGCCCGCGAAGGACTAACTATGGCTACACCTTC
>.|TRBJ1-5|TRBV25-1|.
CASSEWYPRGGNQPQHF
TGTGCCAGCAGTGAATGGTACCCGAGGGGGGGGAATCAGCCCCAGCATTTT
>TRBD2|TRBJ2-6|TRBV2|.
CAAMVGRERMSSGANVLTF
TGTGCCGCCATGGTCGGGCGGGAGAGGATGAGCTCTGGGGCCAACGTCCTGACTTTC
>TRBD1|TRBJ2-5|TRBV7-2|.
CASSSQGANQETQYF
TGTGCCAGCAGCTCCCAGGGGGCCAACCAAGAGACCCAGTACTTC
>.|TRBJ1-6|TRBV2|.
CASRRTESSYNSPLHF
TGTGCCAGCCGGAGGACTGAAAGCTCCTATAATTCACCCCTCCACTTT
>TRBD2|TRBJ2-3|TRBV19|once
CASSGSSGAGDTQYF
TGTGCCAGTAGTGGATCTAGCGGGGCGGGTGATACGCAGTATTTT
>TRBD2|TRBJ2-5|TRBV6-2/TRBV6-3|.
CASSLAGARQETQYF
TGTGCCAGCAGTCTAGCGGGAGCCCGCCAAGAGACCCAGTACTTC
>.|TRBJ1-3|TRBV5-1|.
CASSFGGASSGNTIYF
TGCGCCAGCAGCTTTGGAGGTGCGAGCTCTGGAAACACCATATATTTT
>TRBD2|TRBJ2-2|TRBV4-3|.
CASSPLAVQNTGELFF
TGCGCCAGCAGCCCGCTAGCGGTCCAGAACACCGGGGAGCTGTTTTTT
>.|TRBJ1-1|TRBV11-2|.
CASSVGGRGLVNTEAFF
TGTGCCAGCAGCGTTGGGGGCAGGGGCCTTGTGAACACTGAAGCTTTCTTT
>.|TRBJ1-2|TRBV19|once
CASADGPHYGYTF
TGTGCCAGCGCTGACGGACCCCACTATGGCTACACCTTC
>.|TRBJ1-1|TRBV6-5|.
CASSYSLNTEAFF
TGTGCCAGCAGTTACTCACTGAACACTGAAGCTTTCTTT
>.|TRBJ1-3|TRBV15|.
CATSRDRWGGNTIYF
TGTGCCACCAGCAGAGATCGCTGGGGTGGAAACACCATATATTTT
>TRBD1|TRBJ1-2|TRBV7-2|.
CASSADRVNGYTF
TGTGCCAGCAGCGCAGACAGGGTGAATGGCTACACCTTC
>.|TRBJ1-2|TRBV4-3|.
CASSQEAGAASNGYTF
TGCGCCAGCAGCCAAGAGGCGGGGGCAGCGAGTAATGGCTACACCTTC